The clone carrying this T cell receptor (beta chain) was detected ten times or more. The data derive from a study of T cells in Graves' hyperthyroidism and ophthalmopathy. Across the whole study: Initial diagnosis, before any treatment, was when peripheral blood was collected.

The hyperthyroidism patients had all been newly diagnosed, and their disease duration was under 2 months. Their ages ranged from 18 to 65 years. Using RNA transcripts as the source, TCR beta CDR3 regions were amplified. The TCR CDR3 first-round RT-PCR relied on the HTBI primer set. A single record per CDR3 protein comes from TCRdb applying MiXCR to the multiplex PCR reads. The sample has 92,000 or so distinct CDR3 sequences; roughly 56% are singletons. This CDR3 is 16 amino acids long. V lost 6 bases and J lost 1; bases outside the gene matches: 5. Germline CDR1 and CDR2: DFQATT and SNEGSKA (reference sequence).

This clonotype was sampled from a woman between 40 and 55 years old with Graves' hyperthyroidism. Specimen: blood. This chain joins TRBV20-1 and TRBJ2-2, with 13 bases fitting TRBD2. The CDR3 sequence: CSALGLAGWNTGELFF. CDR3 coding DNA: TGCAGTGCCCTGGGACTAGCGGGATGGAACACCGGGGAGCTGTTTTTT.